Listed below are T cell receptor beta chains from one sample, sequenced in a study of T cells in Graves' hyperthyroidism and ophthalmopathy. MiXCR, run by TCRdb on the multiplex PCR reads, gives a single entry per CDR3 protein. Among about 500,000 distinct CDR3 sequences, roughly a sixth were seen once, and the ten largest hold 25% to 30%. Sequenced input: blood. These receptors were collected from a woman aged 25 to 39 with Graves' ophthalmopathy. The CDR3 runs from the conserved cysteine through the conserved F or W. The D gene is left open where the match is weak. Size is stated for part of the rows, as once, few or many counts, or as a class when the clone is expanded.

d_call j_call clone_size v_call cdr3_nt cdr3_aa
. TRBJ2-7 few TRBV9 TGTGCCAGCAGCGTAGGAGACCTGAGCTCCTACGAGCAGTACTTC CASSVGDLSSYEQYF
TRBD1 TRBJ1-4 . TRBV7-2 TGTGCCAGCAGCTACAGGGGAAAGGGTGAAAAACTGTTTTTT CASSYRGKGEKLFF
. TRBJ1-5 many TRBV28 TGTGCCACCGCCTTAAAGGGGGTGCGTAATCAGCCCCAGCATTTT CATALKGVRNQPQHF
TRBD1 TRBJ2-7 . TRBV10-1 TGCGCCAGCAGTGAGTCGGGACAGGGGACACACGAGCAGTACTTC CASSESGQGTHEQYF
TRBD2 TRBJ2-2 . TRBV27 TGTGCCAGCAGTTTGGGACTAGCGGGAGTTGGGTTTGGCGGGGAGCTGTTTTTT CASSLGLAGVGFGGELFF
. TRBJ1-1 many TRBV5-1 TGCGCCAGCAGCTTGGGGGGGACAAAGAACACTGAAGCTTTCTTT CASSLGGTKNTEAFF
. TRBJ2-1 many TRBV2 TGTGCCAGCAATTTACGTGTCAGCAATGAGCAGTTCTTC CASNLRVSNEQFF
. TRBJ2-5 many TRBV28 TGTGCCAGCAGTTTATTGGGGGGCGGAGAGACCCAGTACTTC CASSLLGGGETQYF
. TRBJ2-3 many TRBV18 TGTGCCAGCTCACCAGTCCCAGATACGCAGTATTTT CASSPVPDTQYF
TRBD2 TRBJ2-3 many TRBV7-6 TGTGCCAGCAGCCCCGGTGCGGGAGGGGCAGATACGCAGTATTTT CASSPGAGGADTQYF
. TRBJ1-1 . TRBV29-1 TGCAGCGGATTTGACGGGAGCACTGAAGCTTTCTTT CSGFDGSTEAFF
. TRBJ2-1 few TRBV4-3 TGCGCCAGCAGCCAAAACAATGAGCAGTTCTTC CASSQNNEQFF
. TRBJ2-1 many TRBV7-2 TGTGCCAGCAGCTTAGTTTCCGGTAACAATGAGCAGTTCTTC CASSLVSGNNEQFF
. TRBJ2-6 . TRBV11-1 TGTGCCAGCAACCCCGGGGGCATTGGGTTCTCTGGGGCCAACGTCCTGACTTTC CASNPGGIGFSGANVLTF
TRBD2 TRBJ2-1 . TRBV20-1 TGCAGTGCTAGGGTCGATGGGGCTAACGGGAGGGCTAGGAATGAGCAGTTCTTC CSARVDGANGRARNEQFF
. TRBJ2-4 few TRBV28 TGTGCCAGCAGCGAACAGGATTCAAACATTCAGTACTTC CASSEQDSNIQYF
TRBD1 TRBJ1-2 . TRBV28 TGTGCCAGCAGTCTCCGGGACAGGGGTTCCTATGGCTACACCTTC CASSLRDRGSYGYTF
. TRBJ2-7 . TRBV14 TGTGCCAGCAGGCCCCCATTTGGGATGGACGAGCAGTACTTC CASRPPFGMDEQYF
. TRBJ2-7 many TRBV11-2 TGTGCCAGCAGCCTCCGAAGATCCTACTACGAGCAGTACTTC CASSLRRSYYEQYF
TRBD2 TRBJ2-3 many TRBV7-2 TGTGCCAGCAGCTTAGAGGGGTCTAGCGGAACTAATACGCAGTATTTT CASSLEGSSGTNTQYF
. TRBJ1-1 many TRBV28 TGTGCCAGCAGATCGGGGGGGGAGGCGACTGAAGCTTTCTTT CASRSGGEATEAFF
. TRBJ2-7 many TRBV9 TGTGCCAGCAGCGGAACAGGGTCCGAGCAGTACTTC CASSGTGSEQYF
TRBD2 TRBJ2-7 many TRBV19 TGTGCCAGTAGTCCAGCCGGGACTAGCGGGAGTGACGAGCAGTACTTC CASSPAGTSGSDEQYF
. TRBJ2-5 many TRBV2 TGTGCCAGCAGAGGGGGAGAACAAGAGACCCAGTACTTC CASRGGEQETQYF
TRBD1 TRBJ2-1 many TRBV14 TGTGCCAGCAGCCAAGACTGGACAGGGGGCGTGAATGAGCAGTTCTTC CASSQDWTGGVNEQFF
. TRBJ2-1 many TRBV6-2/TRBV6-3 TGTGCCAGCAGTTACCAGGTGGATCAGTTCTTC CASSYQVDQFF
TRBD2 TRBJ2-5 many TRBV4-1 TGCGCCAGCAGCCAAGCGGGACTAGCGGAAGAGACCCAGTACTTC CASSQAGLAEETQYF
. TRBJ1-2 many TRBV6-2/TRBV6-3 TGTGCCAGCAGTTACTCGAGCAGGGAGGGAGGCTACACCTTC CASSYSSREGGYTF
. TRBJ1-1 many TRBV5-1 TGCGCCAGCAGCCCGGAACGGAGTAGCACTGAAGCTTTCTTT CASSPERSSTEAFF
. TRBJ2-7 many TRBV10-3 TGTGCCATCAGTGATGGGGGGAGCGAGCAGTACTTC CAISDGGSEQYF
. TRBJ2-2 many TRBV10-3 TGTGCCATCAGTTTGTCAGACACGTTCGTAAGGACCGACCTATCGGGGGAGCTGTTTTTT CAISLSDTFVRTDLSGELFF
TRBD2 TRBJ2-1 many TRBV5-1 TGCGCCAGCAGGGCAACGGGACTAGCGGGAGGGCGGAGCTCCTACAATGAGCAGTTCTTC CASRATGLAGGRSSYNEQFF
TRBD2 TRBJ2-2 . TRBV7-2 TGTGCCAGCAGCTTCCTCCGGCTAGCGGGAGCTCTGGGCACCGGGGAGCTGTTTTTT CASSFLRLAGALGTGELFF
. TRBJ1-1 few TRBV28 TGTGCCAGCAGTCTAGTGTACACTGAAGCTTTCTTT CASSLVYTEAFF
. TRBJ2-2 . TRBV6-1 TGTGCCAGCAGCGAACTAGGAAACACCGGGGAGCTGTTTTTT CASSELGNTGELFF
. TRBJ1-5 once TRBV7-9 TGTGCCAGCAGCTCATTGGAGGGTAATCAGCCCCAGCATTTT CASSSLEGNQPQHF